Listed here are 6 T cell receptor beta chains from one sample, sequenced in a study of early T cells in non-severe SARS-CoV-2 infection. Using its own MiXCR run on the 5' RACE reads, TCRdb lists one record per CDR3 protein. Here the sample spans about 84,000 distinct CDR3 sequences, over 10% being singletons. The sample was whole blood. The source is an adult who was a healthcare worker with PCR-confirmed SARS-CoV-2 infection or an uninfected control (not recorded which).

The sample holds many counts of this clonotype. The chain recombines TRBV24-1 with TRBJ2-7; tentatively, D is TRBD2 (5 bases). V was pared by 9 bases and J by 1 base, with 15 bases between. Germline CDR1 and CDR2: KGHDR and SFDVKD. This CDR3 is built from 14 residues. As DNA, the CDR3 is TGTGCCACCTCCCGGGGTAAGAGTTCCTACGAGCAGTACTTC. Translated, it gives CATSRGKSSYEQYF.

This clonotype was counted ten times or more. The gene calls are TRBV5-6 and TRBJ2-7, with D perhaps matching TRBD1 or TRBD2 (6 bases each). The CDR3 is 15 amino acids. V dropped 0 bases and J dropped 2 bases, with 12 bases sitting between them. Looked up from germline, CDR1 is SGHDT and CDR2 is YYEEEE. The CDR3: CASSLGGGGAYEQYF. The DNA of the CDR3 is TGTGCCAGCAGCTTGGGCGGAGGGGGAGCCTACGAGCAGTACTTC. Full variable domain (missing parts from reference TRBV5-6 and TRBJ2-7): DAGVTQSPTHLIKTRGQQVTLRCSPKSGHDTVSWYQQALGQGPQFIFQYYEEEERQRGNFPDRFSGHQFPNYSSELNVNALLLGDSALYLCASSLGGGGAYEQYFGPGTRLTVT.

This clonotype was recorded at least ten times. This sequence joins TRBV20-1 and TRBJ2-3, with TRBD2 matching 12 bases. In germline, CDR1 is DFQATT, CDR2 SNEGSKA (reference sequence). The CDR3 runs 19 residues. V shed 1 base, J shed 8 bases, and the junction held 19 bases outside the gene matches. CDR3 in amino acids: CSARVSGTNPSGRASTQYF. The CDR3 bases are TGCAGTGCTAGAGTGTCCGGGACAAATCCTAGCGGGAGGGCGAGTACGCAGTATTTT.

This clonotype was seen ten or more times. The chain recombines TRBV28 with TRBJ1-6; D is ambiguous. Trimming took 2 bases from V and 0 from J, leaving 8 bases between them. Germline V gene data show CDR1 as MDHEN and CDR2 as SYDVKM. The CDR3 is made up of 16 amino acids. CDR3 DNA sequence: TGTGCCAGCAGTTTAGGGTCCTACTCCTATAATTCACCCCTCCACTTT. Its translation: CASSLGSYSYNSPLHF.

This clonotype showed up many times. The chain couples TRBV5-1 to TRBJ2-1; D gene ambiguous. Germline CDR1 SGHRS, CDR2 YFSETQ. CDR3 length: 14 residues. V lost 0 bases to trimming and J lost 5 bases, with 9 bases between them. The CDR3 reads CASSLGPPNNEQFF. The CDR3 DNA follows: TGCGCCAGCAGCTTGGGTCCACCAAACAATGAGCAGTTCTTC.

This clonotype was seen at least ten times. The rearrangement joins TRBV5-1 to TRBJ2-3; TRBD1 agrees at 7 bases. Germline assignment: CDR1 SGHRS and CDR2 YFSETQ. The CDR3 spans 17 residues. Trimming took 4 bases from V and 0 from J; bases not matched to a gene: 11. Written as DNA, the CDR3 is TGCGCCAGCAGCAGCCCAAAGCCGGGACAGAGCACAGATACGCAGTATTTT. This codes for CASSSPKPGQSTDTQYF.